This T cell receptor beta chain was sequenced for a study of Ad26.COV2.S vaccination and SARS-CoV-2 variants (dated by TCRdb to about 2021). For the wider study: Donors in the vaccine arm were drawn from COV1001, a multicentre, randomized, double-blind, placebo-controlled phase I-IIa trial testing Ad26.COV2.S in healthy adults. A total of around 32 samples were included in the TCR-sequenced set, comprising 19 Ad26.COV2.S vaccine recipients, 5 placebo recipients and 8 SARS-CoV-2 convalescent individuals. TCRbeta repertoire sequencing served as the tool for gauging how specific and how broad the SARS-CoV-2-reactive T cell receptors were following Ad26.COV2.S vaccination. Throughout the experiments and outcome assessment, investigators stayed blinded to trial group allocation. Ad26.COV2.S was administered intramuscularly at a dose of 5x10^10 or 1x10^11 viral particles, either as one shot or as two shots given 56 days apart. Trial participants were randomized into five groups of five, in which low-dose or high-dose Ad26.COV2.S was given once or twice, or placebo was given on both occasions. What the work shows at the level of the full study, not this receptor alone: Higher spike-specific TCR breadth was observed in Ad26.COV2.S recipients than in placebo recipients (P = 0.0014). Comparable non-spike TCR breadth was observed between vaccine and placebo recipients, consistent with only spike being contained in the vaccine. The study was not powered to compare responses between vaccine doses or regimens. Substantial breadth of spike-specific CD8+ and CD4+ T cell responses was reported after vaccination. It was noted by the authors that total T cell responses may have been underestimated by the TCR breadth and depth analyses.

The immunoSEQ Assay was used to sequence TCRbeta CDR3 regions. After extraction, genomic DNA underwent amplification by bias-controlled multiplex PCR, followed by high-throughput sequencing. Regarding the original processing steps: To quantify the absolute abundance of every unique TCRbeta CDR3 region, sequences were collapsed and filtered. T cell fraction was estimated by normalizing TCRbeta template counts to usable DNA, with usable DNA measured through amplification of reference genes found in all nucleated cells. Repertoire TCRs were annotated as SARS-CoV-2-specific when V gene, CDR3 amino acid sequence and J gene were exactly matched to a known reactive TCR set. The reference SARS-CoV-2 TCR set was derived from MIRA and filtered for enrichment in COVID-19-positive ImmuneCODE repertoires, a step that removed public or cross-reactive TCRs. Based on the MIRA antigens, annotated TCRs were further analysed at the level of specific ORF or position within ORF. Breadth was defined as the number of annotated unique rearrangements divided by the total number of unique productive rearrangements, and depth was defined as the summed frequency of the annotated unique rearrangements. Two-sided Wilcoxon rank-sum tests were applied when comparing TCR breadth between groups. TCRdb took this table from immuneACCESS and kept in-frame rearrangements with V and J called. Such tables lack part of the clones; where checked against another copy, unresolved V genes explain under half of the gap, and the rest is unexplained. Clone size and the V and J calls come from that table; the DNA yielded D and trimming. The sample table lists roughly 450,000 clones, 90% of them with a count of one. The ten most abundant clones make up 12% of the sample.

Deletion took 5 bases off V and 1 base off J, with a span of 8 bases between the germline ends. Including the terminal cysteine and phenylalanine, the CDR3 comprises 13 residues. The DNA shown is the 39-base CDR3, in frame from base 1. Reading the germline V gene (reference sequence) gives CDR1 GTSNPN and CDR2 SVGIG. On this clone: It has no known antigen specificity. No base qualities exist here, and no much larger clone lies one base off it.

In light of the paper, this sample's treatment or condition label describes: around 19 received Ad26.COV2.S at low or high dose, single or two shots; a few received placebo; per-sample allocation not given. Repertoires of vaccine and placebo recipients were sequenced from samples taken on day 63 after the first injection. In Cohort 1b, around 23 adults aged 18-55 years were enrolled at a single site in Boston, USA, between 29 July and 7 August 2020. As a vaccine, Ad26.COV2.S was a replication-incompetent adenovirus type 26 vector that expressed a prefusion-stabilized SARS-CoV-2 spike protein derived from the original Wuhan strain.

The chain employs TRBV30 and TRBJ2-2; the D gene could be TRBD1 or TRBD2, each one agreeing over 5 bases. The clonotype originates from a person aged 18-60 years who received the Ad26.COV2.S COVID-19 vaccine or a placebo. Sequences were derived from peripheral blood, sampled in a trial of Ad26.COV2.S vaccine versus placebo. The CDR3 amino acid sequence is: CAWEGWNTGELFF. The DNA is TGTGCCTGGGAGGGGTGGAACACCGGGGAGCTGTTTTTT.